One and the same sample provided the 22 T cell receptor beta chains below, sequenced in a study of blood T cell repertoires in COVID-19. Generated by immunoSEQ multiplex PCR, the TCRdb table keeps only in-frame clones and is missing some. The table records approximately 94,000 clones, about 86% of them present only once. Sequencing input: peripheral blood. The receptors shown here come from a human donor in a cohort sampled during active COVID-19.

The chain combines TRBV19 with TRBJ1-3; tentatively, D is TRBD1 (5 bases). CDR1 is LNHDA and CDR2 is SQIVND in the germline V gene (reference sequence). Trimming pared 5 bases from V and 0 bases from J, leaving 14 bases between. The CDR3 runs to 16 residues. As DNA, the CDR3 is TGTGCCAGTAGTCGCTCAGGGAAGAGCTCTGGAAACACCATATATTTT. Residues: CASSRSGKSSGNTIYF.

The chain recombines TRBV28 with TRBJ2-7; 10 bases map to TRBD1. Germline loops: CDR1 MDHEN, CDR2 SYDVKM. The V segment lost 7 bases and the J segment 2 bases; nucleotides outside the gene matches: 5. The length of the CDR3 is 14 residues. The CDR3 DNA reads as TGTGCCAGCACCCGAGGGACAGGGGCCTACGAGCAGTACTTC. It codes for CASTRGTGAYEQYF.

The V and J genes are TRBV11-2 and TRBJ2-1, with 9 bases that match TRBD2. J was trimmed by 10 bases and V by 6 bases; bases with no gene match: 10. This CDR3 has 14 amino acids. Germline V gene data show CDR1 as SGHAT and CDR2 as FQNNGV. Here the CDR3 reads CASSSISGTSEQFF. CDR3 coding DNA: TGTGCCAGCAGTTCCATCTCCGGGACTAGCGAGCAGTTCTTC. Full variable domain (outside the CDR3, taken from reference TRBV11-2 and TRBJ2-1): EAGVAQSPRYKIIEKRQSVAFWCNPISGHATLYWYQQILGQGPKLLIQFQNNGVVDDSQLPKDRFSAERLKGVDSTLKIQPAKLEDSAVYLCASSSISGTSEQFFGPGTRLTVL.

The V and J genes are TRBV2 and TRBJ2-1; TRBD2 aligns across 7 bases. Per the germline V gene, CDR1 is SNHLY and CDR2 is FYNNEI. This CDR3 contains 14 residues. V lost 2 bases, J lost 4 bases, and 2 bases stayed unmatched. The CDR3 sequence is CASSELAEYNEQFF. In DNA form, the CDR3 reads TGTGCCAGCAGTGAACTAGCGGAATACAATGAGCAGTTCTTC. The full variable domain, rest sourced from reference TRBV2 and TRBJ2-1, is EPEVTQTPSHQVTQMGQEVILRCVPISNHLYFYWYRQILGQKVEFLVSFYNNEISEKSEIFDDQFSVERPDGSNFTLKIRSTKLEDSAMYFCASSELAEYNEQFFGPGTRLTVL.

The chain is built from TRBV19 and TRBJ2-5; TRBD1 is a possible D gene (5 bases). The CDR3 is 13 residues long. The V and J ends lost 3 bases and 6 bases respectively, with 11 bases between them. Germline V gene lookup returns CDR1 LNHDA and CDR2 SQIVND (reference sequence). CDR3 sequence reads: CASSMRTLKTQYF. The DNA for the CDR3 is TGTGCCAGTAGTATGAGGACATTGAAGACCCAGTACTTC.

The gene calls are TRBV6-6 and TRBJ2-2; TRBD2 agrees at 11 bases. The germline gives CDR1 MNHNY, CDR2 SVGAGI (reference sequence). The CDR3 is 15 residues long. V gave up 7 bases and J gave up 6 bases; unmatched junction bases: 7. The CDR3 is CASTLLAGVAGELFF. The CDR3 DNA reads TGTGCCAGCACCCTACTAGCGGGAGTAGCCGGGGAGCTGTTTTTT.

This chain uses TRBV2 with TRBJ2-5; TRBD1 matches 10 bases. Germline V gives CDR1 SNHLY, CDR2 FYNNEI. Trimming cost V 8 bases and J 4 bases; bases outside gene matches: 1. This CDR3 comprises 12 residues. DNA for the CDR3: TGTGCCAGCTGGGACAGGGGAGAGACCCAGTACTTC. Translated, it gives CASWDRGETQYF.

This sequence joins TRBV4-1 and TRBJ2-3, with D maybe TRBD1 (7 bases). The V and J ends lost 3 bases and 5 bases respectively, with 15 bases between them. The CDR3 contains 15 residues. Germline lookup yields CDR1 MGHRA and CDR2 YSYEKL. The DNA for the CDR3 is TGCGCCAGCAGCCAGGGCAGGGGGGTTCAAGATACGCAGTATTTT. Amino acids: CASSQGRGVQDTQYF.

The chain couples TRBV19 to TRBJ2-4; D remains ambiguous. V was cut by 7 bases and J by 5 bases, with 6 bases left in between. The germline V gene has CDR1 LNHDA and CDR2 SQIVND (reference sequence). This CDR3 spans 11 amino acids. CDR3 region: CASTRENIQYF. The CDR3 DNA is TGTGCCAGTACCCGGGAAAACATTCAGTACTTC.

The V and J genes are TRBV7-2 and TRBJ1-2; 7 bases are a match to TRBD1. Germline CDR1 SGHTA, CDR2 FQGNSA. V was clipped by 4 bases and J by 3 bases; unmatched bases: 5. CDR3 length equals 14 residues. CDR3 protein: CASSWRQGDYGYTF. The CDR3 region has the DNA TGTGCCAGCAGCTGGAGACAGGGTGACTATGGCTACACCTTC.

This clone was observed once. This chain connects TRBV19 to TRBJ1-6, with 8 bases aligning to TRBD1. The V gene end was trimmed by 3 bases and the J gene end by 6 bases; junction bases not matched to a gene: 10. The CDR3 has 17 residues. The germline V gene encodes CDR1 LNHDA and CDR2 SQIVND (reference sequence). CDR3 DNA: TGTGCCAGTAGTATGGTCGGGGGGACAGGAACTAATTCACCCCTCCACTTT. This encodes CASSMVGGTGTNSPLHF.

This clone was seen more than once but under ten times. The V and J genes are TRBV3-1 (or the pseudogene TRBV3-2) and TRBJ1-5, with 8 bases aligning to TRBD1. The CDR3 is made up of 14 amino acids. CDR1 and CDR2 from the germline V gene are LGHDT and YNNKEL (reference sequence). J was trimmed by 11 bases and V by 2 bases; bases with no gene match: 8. The CDR3 DNA is TGTGCCAGCAGCCAACAGGGGGCGGGAGGGTCCCAGCATTTT. Translating it yields CASSQQGAGGSQHF.

CDR3 protein: CASSLVAGAETQYF. CDR3 nucleotide sequence: TGCGCCAGCAGCTTGGTCGCAGGGGCCGAGACCCAGTACTTC. The chain is built from TRBV5-1 and TRBJ2-5; D is perhaps TRBD1 (6 bases). Germline V gene data show CDR1 as SGHRS and CDR2 as YFSETQ. The CDR3 sequence is 14 residues long. V lost 0 bases and J lost 5, with 11 bases in between.

The chain has TRBV7-8 and TRBJ1-6, with D possibly matching TRBD1 (6 bases). Trimming took off 0 bases at V and 7 bases at J, with 13 bases between the two ends. Germline V gene lookup returns CDR1 SGHVS and CDR2 FQNEAQ. The CDR3 is made up of 16 amino acids. The CDR3 region is CASSLALRQANSPLHF. The CDR3 DNA reads as TGTGCCAGCAGCTTAGCGTTGAGACAGGCAAATTCACCCCTCCACTTT.

V gene TRBV14 combines with J gene TRBJ2-7, with D possibly being TRBD1 (5 bases). Trimming cost V 4 bases and J 1 base, with 14 bases left between them. The CDR3 loop spans 15 amino acids. The V gene's germline CDR1 is SGHDN and CDR2 FVKESK. The CDR3 DNA is TGTGCCAGCAGCCTGCGCCAGGGCGGTTCCTACGAGCAGTACTTC. This gives the protein CASSLRQGGSYEQYF.

This chain links TRBV10-3 with TRBJ1-1; 9 bases fit TRBD1. The CDR3 length is 13 residues. Germline-derived CDR1 and CDR2 are ENHRY and SYGVKD. After removal of 6 bases from V and 2 bases from J, the junction contained 1 base not matched to a gene. The DNA for the CDR3 is TGTGCCATCAGGACAGGGGGAAACACTGAAGCTTTCTTT. Protein product: CAIRTGGNTEAFF.

The CDR3 bases are TGTGCCTGGAGCCAACAAGAGAACACTGAAGCTTTCTTT. Translation gives CAWSQQENTEAFF. The chain couples TRBV30 to TRBJ1-1; D not certain. The CDR3 contains 13 residues. Trimming removed 3 bases at V and 1 base at J, with 9 bases between. Germline V gives CDR1 GTSNPN, CDR2 SVGIG (reference sequence).

CDR3 sequence reads: CSARGTQYF. In nucleotides, the CDR3 is TGCAGTGCGCGGGGGACCCAGTACTTC. This sequence joins TRBV20-1 and TRBJ2-5, with D tentatively TRBD2 (6 bases). V was shortened by 6 bases and J by 7 bases, with 6 bases between the two germline ends. The CDR3 sequence is 9 residues long. CDR1 is DFQATT, CDR2 SNEGSKA, per germline (reference sequence).

In this sample, this clone turned up a few times. The V gene is TRBV7-6, the J gene TRBJ2-5, with TRBD2 identical over 16 bases. CDR3 length: 16 amino acids. Trimming took 3 bases from V and 2 from J; bases not matched to a gene: 0. Germline V gene data show CDR1 as SGHVS and CDR2 as FNYEAQ. The CDR3 here is CASSLGLAGGQETQYF. The CDR3 coding sequence is TGTGCCAGCAGCTTGGGACTAGCGGGGGGGCAAGAGACCCAGTACTTC.

This chain connects TRBV11-2 to TRBJ2-5, with a tentative D call TRBD2 (6 bases). This CDR3 contains 15 residues. From germline, CDR1 is SGHAT and CDR2 FQNNGV. Trimming took 0 bases from V and 4 from J, leaving 12 bases between them. Here the CDR3 reads CASSLDRGTGETQYF. As DNA, the CDR3 is TGTGCCAGCAGCTTAGATCGTGGGACTGGAGAGACCCAGTACTTC.

V and J are TRBV7-9 and TRBJ2-5; tentatively, D is TRBD2 (5 bases). This CDR3 has 14 residues. The germline CDR1 and CDR2 sequences are SEHNR and FQNEAQ (reference sequence). V was shortened by 3 bases and J by 2 bases, with 10 bases between the two germline ends. CDR3 region: CASSFAWEQETQYF. The CDR3, as DNA: TGTGCCAGCAGCTTCGCCTGGGAGCAAGAGACCCAGTACTTC.

The rearrangement joins TRBV6-5 to TRBJ1-2, with 7 bases lining up with TRBD1. The V segment lost 2 bases and the J segment 10 bases; nucleotides outside the gene matches: 16. Germline loops: CDR1 MNHEY, CDR2 SVGAGI. The CDR3 has 16 residues. CDR3 sequence reads: CASSYRGTAGHRDYTF. In DNA, the CDR3 is TGTGCCAGCAGTTACCGCGGGACAGCTGGTCATCGGGACTACACCTTC.